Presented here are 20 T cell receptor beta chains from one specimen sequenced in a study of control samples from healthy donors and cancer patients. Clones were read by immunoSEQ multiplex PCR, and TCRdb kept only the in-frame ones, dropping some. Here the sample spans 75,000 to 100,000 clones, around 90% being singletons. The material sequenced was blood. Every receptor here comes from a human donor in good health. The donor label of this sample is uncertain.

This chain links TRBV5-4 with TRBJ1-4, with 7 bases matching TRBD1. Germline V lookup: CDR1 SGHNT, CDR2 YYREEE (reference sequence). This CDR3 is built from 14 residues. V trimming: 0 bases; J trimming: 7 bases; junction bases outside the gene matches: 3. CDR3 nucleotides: TGTGCCAGCAGCTTGGGACAGGGCCTTGAAAAACTGTTTTTT. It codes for CASSLGQGLEKLFF.

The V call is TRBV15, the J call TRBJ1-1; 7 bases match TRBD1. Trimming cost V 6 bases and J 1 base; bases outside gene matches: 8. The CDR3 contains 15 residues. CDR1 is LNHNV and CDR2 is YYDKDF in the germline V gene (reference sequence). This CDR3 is CATSNHGTANTEAFF. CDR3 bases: TGTGCCACCAGTAACCACGGGACAGCGAACACTGAAGCTTTCTTT.

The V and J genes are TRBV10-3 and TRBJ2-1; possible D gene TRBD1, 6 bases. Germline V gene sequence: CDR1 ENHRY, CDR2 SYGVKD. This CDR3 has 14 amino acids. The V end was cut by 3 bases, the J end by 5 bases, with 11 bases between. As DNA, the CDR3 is TGTGCCATCAGTGAAGGGGGACCAAACAATGAGCAGTTCTTC. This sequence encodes CAISEGGPNNEQFF.

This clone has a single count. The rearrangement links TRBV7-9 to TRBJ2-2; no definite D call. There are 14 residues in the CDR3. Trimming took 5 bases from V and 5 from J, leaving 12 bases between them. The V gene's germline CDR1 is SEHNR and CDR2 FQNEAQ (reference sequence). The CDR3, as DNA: TGTGCCAGCAGCCGAAAAACAGAGACCGGGGAGCTGTTTTTT. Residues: CASSRKTETGELFF.

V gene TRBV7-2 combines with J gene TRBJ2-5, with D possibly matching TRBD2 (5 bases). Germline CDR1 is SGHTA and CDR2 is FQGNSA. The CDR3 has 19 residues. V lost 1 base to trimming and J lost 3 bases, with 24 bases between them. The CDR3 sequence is CASSLGRPVGRVFKETQYF. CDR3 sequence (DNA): TGTGCCAGCAGCTTAGGTCGTCCTGTCGGGCGGGTCTTTAAAGAGACCCAGTACTTC.

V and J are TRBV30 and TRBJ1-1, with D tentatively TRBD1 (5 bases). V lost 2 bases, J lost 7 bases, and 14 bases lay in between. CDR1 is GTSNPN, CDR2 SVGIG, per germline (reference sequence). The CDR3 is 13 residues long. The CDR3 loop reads CAWSRGSDFEAFF. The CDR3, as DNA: TGTGCCTGGAGTAGGGGCTCGGATTTTGAAGCTTTCTTT.

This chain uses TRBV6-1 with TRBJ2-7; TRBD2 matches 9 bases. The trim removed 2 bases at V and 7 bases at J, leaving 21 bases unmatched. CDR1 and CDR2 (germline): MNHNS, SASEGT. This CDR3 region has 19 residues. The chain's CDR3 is CASSEIPGTSTPHAGEQYF. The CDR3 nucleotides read TGTGCCAGCAGTGAAATCCCCGGGACTAGCACCCCTCACGCCGGGGAGCAGTACTTC.

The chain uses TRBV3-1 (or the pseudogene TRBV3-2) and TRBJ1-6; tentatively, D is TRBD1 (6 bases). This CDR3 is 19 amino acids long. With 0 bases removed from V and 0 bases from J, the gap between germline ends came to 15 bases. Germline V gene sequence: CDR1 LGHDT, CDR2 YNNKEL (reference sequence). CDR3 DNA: TGTGCCAGCAGCCAAGAGGTGTGGGGGCGGAGCTCCTATAATTCACCCCTCCACTTT. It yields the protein CASSQEVWGRSSYNSPLHF.

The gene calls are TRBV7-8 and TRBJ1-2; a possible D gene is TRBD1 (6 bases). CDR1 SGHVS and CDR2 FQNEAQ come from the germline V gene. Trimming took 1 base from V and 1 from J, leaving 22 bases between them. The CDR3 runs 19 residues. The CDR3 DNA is TGTGCCAGCAGCTTAGATGTTTGGACAGCGATACCCGATAACTATGGCTACACCTTC. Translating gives CASSLDVWTAIPDNYGYTF.

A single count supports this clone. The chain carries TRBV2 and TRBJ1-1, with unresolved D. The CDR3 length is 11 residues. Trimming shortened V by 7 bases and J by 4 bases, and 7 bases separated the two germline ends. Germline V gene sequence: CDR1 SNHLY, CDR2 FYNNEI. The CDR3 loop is CASTGFTEAFF. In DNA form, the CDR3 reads TGTGCCAGCACCGGGTTCACTGAAGCTTTCTTT.

CDR3 nucleotides: TGTGCTTCGGGACAGCCTCGAAGGGATAATTCACCCCTCCACTTT. It yields the protein CASGQPRRDNSPLHF. The chain has TRBV19 and TRBJ1-6, with 7 nucleotides matching TRBD1. This CDR3 contains 15 residues. Germline-derived CDR1 and CDR2 are LNHDA and SQIVND (reference sequence).

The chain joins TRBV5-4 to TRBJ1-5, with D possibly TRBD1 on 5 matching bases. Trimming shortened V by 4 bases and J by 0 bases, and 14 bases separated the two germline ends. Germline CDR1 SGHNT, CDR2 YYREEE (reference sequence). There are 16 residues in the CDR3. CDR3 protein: CASSLAGGDSNQPQHF. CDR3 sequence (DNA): TGTGCCAGCAGCCTCGCAGGAGGGGATAGCAATCAGCCCCAGCATTTT.

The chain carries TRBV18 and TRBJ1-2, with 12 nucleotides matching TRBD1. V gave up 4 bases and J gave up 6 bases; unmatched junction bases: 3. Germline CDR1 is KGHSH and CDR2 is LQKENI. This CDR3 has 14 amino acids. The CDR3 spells CASSRDRGQDGYTF. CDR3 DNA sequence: TGTGCCAGCTCACGGGACAGGGGGCAGGATGGCTACACCTTC.

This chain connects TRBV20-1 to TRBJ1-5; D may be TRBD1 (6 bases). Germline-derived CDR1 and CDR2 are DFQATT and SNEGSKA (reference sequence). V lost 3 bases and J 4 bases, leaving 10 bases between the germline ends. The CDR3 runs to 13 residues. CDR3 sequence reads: CSASNQGNQPQHF. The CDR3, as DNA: TGCAGTGCTAGTAATCAGGGGAATCAGCCCCAGCATTTT.

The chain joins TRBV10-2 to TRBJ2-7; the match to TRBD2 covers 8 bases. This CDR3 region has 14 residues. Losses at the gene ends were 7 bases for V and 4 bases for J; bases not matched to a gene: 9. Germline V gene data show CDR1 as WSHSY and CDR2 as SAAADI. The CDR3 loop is CASKVSGALYEQYF. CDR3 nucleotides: TGCGCCAGCAAGGTTAGCGGGGCTCTATACGAGCAGTACTTC.

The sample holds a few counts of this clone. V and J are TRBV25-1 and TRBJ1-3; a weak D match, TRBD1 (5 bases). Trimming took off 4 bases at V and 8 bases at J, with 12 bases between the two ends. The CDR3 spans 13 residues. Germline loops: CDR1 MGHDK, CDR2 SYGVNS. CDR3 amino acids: CASSVRGSYTIYF. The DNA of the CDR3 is TGTGCCAGCAGTGTAAGGGGATCGTACACCATATATTTT.

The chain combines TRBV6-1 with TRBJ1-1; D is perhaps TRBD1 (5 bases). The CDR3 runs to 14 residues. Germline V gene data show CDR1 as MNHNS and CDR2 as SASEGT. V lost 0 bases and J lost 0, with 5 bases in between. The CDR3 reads CASSEAGLNTEAFF. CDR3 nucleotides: TGTGCCAGCAGTGAAGCGGGACTGAACACTGAAGCTTTCTTT.

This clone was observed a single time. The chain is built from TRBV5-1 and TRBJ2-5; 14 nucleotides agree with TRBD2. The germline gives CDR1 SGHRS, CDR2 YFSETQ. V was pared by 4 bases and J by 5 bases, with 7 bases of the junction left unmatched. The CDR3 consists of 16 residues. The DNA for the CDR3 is TGCGCCAGCAGCCCCTCCGGGACTAGCGGGGGTGAGACCCAGTACTTC. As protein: CASSPSGTSGGETQYF.

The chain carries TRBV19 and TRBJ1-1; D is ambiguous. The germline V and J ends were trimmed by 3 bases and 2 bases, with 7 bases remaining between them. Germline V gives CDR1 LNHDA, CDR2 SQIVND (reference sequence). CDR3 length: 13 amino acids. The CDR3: CASSIIGNTEAFF. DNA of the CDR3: TGTGCCAGTAGTATTATCGGTAACACTGAAGCTTTCTTT.

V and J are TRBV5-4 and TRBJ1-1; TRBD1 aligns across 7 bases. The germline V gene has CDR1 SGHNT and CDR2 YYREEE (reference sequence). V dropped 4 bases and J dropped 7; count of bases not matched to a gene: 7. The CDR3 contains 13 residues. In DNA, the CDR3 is TGTGCCAGCAGCGCCGGGACAGAGATTGAAGCTTTCTTT. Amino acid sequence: CASSAGTEIEAFF.